This T cell receptor beta chain was documented in a study of healthy donors' naive CD4 and CD8 T cells. Study results and caveats: Negatively charged CDR3s marked CD8+ lineage; positively charged CDR3s marked CD4+ lineage.

For this clonotype: The antigen remains unidentified.

Starting from around 470 ng of total RNA, TCR libraries were made with linear amplification. TCRdb analysed the reads with MiXCR anew, one entry per CDR3 protein. Altogether about 180,000 distinct CDR3 sequences are present, about four fifths being singletons, with the ten largest covering around 2%. The V gene lost 6 bases and the J gene lost 4 bases, with 12 bases spanning the gap. The CDR3 consists of 13 residues. Germline V gene lookup returns CDR1 MDHEN and CDR2 SYDVKM. The chain employs TRBV28 and TRBJ1-2; D might be TRBD1 (6 bases). This clonotype was sampled from a pool of human donors in good health; the sample pools cells from several healthy donors. Sample: naive CD4+ and CD8+ T cells sorted from blood, pooled from several donors. Written as DNA, the CDR3 is TGTGCCAGCAGCGCGACAGGCGGCTATGGCTACACCTTC. Encoded protein: CASSATGGYGYTF.